The 2 T cell receptor beta chains reported below all come from one sample, sequenced in a study of T-cell memory formation after mild COVID-19. Via MiXCR, TCRdb re-called the 5' RACE reads, giving one row per CDR3 protein. The sample contains 150,000 or so distinct CDR3 sequences, about 14% of which appear only once. The source material was PBMCs or a T cell subset sorted from them (not recorded which). The receptors stem from an adult woman who had mild COVID-19 (a few samples of this study predate the infection). Cell type and time point are not known.

This clonotype has more than one count but fewer than ten. The rearrangement links TRBV9 to TRBJ2-1; D not resolved. The CDR3 runs to 11 residues. V lost 0 bases to trimming and J lost 9 bases, with 4 bases between them. Germline lookup yields CDR1 SGDLS and CDR2 YYNGEE. The CDR3 DNA reads TGTGCCAGCAGCGTAGGGTCTGAGCAGTTCTTC. It codes for CASSVGSEQFF.

This chain links TRBV9 with TRBJ1-6; D gene ambiguous. This CDR3 spans 15 amino acids. The germline V gene encodes CDR1 SGDLS and CDR2 YYNGEE. Between the trimmed V and J ends, which lost 0 bases and 0 bases, there was a span of 4 bases. The chain's CDR3 is CASSVDSSYNSPLHF. CDR3 DNA: TGTGCCAGCAGCGTAGACTCCTCCTATAATTCACCCCTCCACTTT.